A single sample is the source of the 16 T cell receptor beta chains below, sequenced in a study of T-cell reconstitution after alpha-beta-depleted transplantation in children. Preparation of the TCRbeta library was carried out with unique molecular identifiers. TCRdb used MiXCR to reprocess the PCR reads, holding one entry per CDR3 protein. The sample shows about 400,000 distinct CDR3 sequences, roughly 20% of them seen only once. Sequences were derived from PBMCs from the stem cell graft donor, sampled from the stem cell graft. These receptors were taken from a human donor who donated a stem cell graft to a child with acute myeloid leukemia.

J is TRBJ2-3 and V is TRBV10-1, with 8 bases identical to TRBD2. After removal of 0 bases from V and 3 bases from J, the junction contained 11 bases not matched to a gene. Germline-derived CDR1 and CDR2 are WNHNN and SYGVQD (reference sequence). This CDR3 contains 18 residues. CDR3 coding DNA: TGCGCCAGCAGTGAGTCAGAGAAGAGCGGGAGAAGGACAGATACGCAGTATTTT. The encoded protein is CASSESEKSGRRTDTQYF.

The chain uses TRBV20-1 and TRBJ2-7, with 11 bases matching TRBD2. V gave up 5 bases and J gave up 3 bases; unmatched junction bases: 6. CDR1 is DFQATT, CDR2 SNEGSKA, per germline (reference sequence). This CDR3 contains 14 residues. CDR3 region: CSASGTSGLYEQYF. In DNA form, the CDR3 reads TGCAGTGCTTCCGGGACTAGCGGCCTCTACGAGCAGTACTTC.

Many counts were recorded for this clonotype. The genes are TRBV10-3 and TRBJ1-1; D is undetermined. V was pared by 7 bases and J by 5 bases, with 20 bases between. The CDR3 spans 15 residues. Germline V gene lookup returns CDR1 ENHRY and CDR2 SYGVKD. The CDR3 reads CAITVTGRGTTEAFF. The CDR3 bases are TGTGCCATCACCGTGACCGGGCGAGGCACGACTGAAGCTTTCTTT.

This clonotype was observed a handful of times. This rearrangement joins TRBV20-1 to TRBJ2-7; 8 bases map to TRBD2. CDR1 is DFQATT and CDR2 is SNEGSKA in the germline V gene (reference sequence). After removal of 8 bases from V and 0 bases from J, the junction contained 9 bases not matched to a gene. CDR3 length equals 14 residues. In DNA form, the CDR3 reads TGCAGTTTCCTACTAACTAGCGGCTCCTACGAGCAGTACTTC. The encoded protein is CSFLLTSGSYEQYF.

This chain connects TRBV7-2 to TRBJ2-2, with TRBD2 identical over 10 bases. The V and J ends lost 2 bases and 4 bases, in that order; junction bases with no gene match: 7. CDR3 size: 17 residues. Looked up from germline, CDR1 is SGHTA and CDR2 is FQGNSA. CDR3 sequence reads: CASSLRGRTSGTGELFF. The CDR3 coding sequence is TGTGCCAGCAGCTTACGGGGTAGGACTAGCGGCACCGGGGAGCTGTTTTTT.

In its sample, this clonotype was seen many times. CDR3 residues: CASSQRAGAGTGELFF. The CDR3 DNA sequence: TGTGCCAGCAGCCAACGAGCGGGAGCCGGCACCGGGGAGCTGTTTTTT. V usage is TRBV25-1 and J usage is TRBJ2-2, with 8 bases aligning to TRBD2. Germline V gives CDR1 MGHDK, CDR2 SYGVNS. CDR3 length: 16 amino acids. J was trimmed by 4 bases and V by 6 bases; bases with no gene match: 10. Filled out from reference TRBV25-1 and TRBJ2-2, the complete variable domain reads EADIYQTPRYLVIGTGKKITLECSQTMGHDKMYWYQQDPGMELHLIHYSYGVNSTEKGDLSSESTVSRIRTEHFPLTLESARPSHTSQYLCASSQRAGAGTGELFFGEGSRLTVL.

CDR3 in DNA: TGTGCCAGCAGCTTACGGCTAGCGGGAGGCTACGAGCAGTACTTC. Translation: CASSLRLAGGYEQYF. The V call is TRBV7-2, the J call TRBJ2-7; 11 nucleotides align to TRBD2. CDR3 size: 15 residues. V gave up 2 bases and J gave up 3 bases; unmatched junction bases: 3. The germline gives CDR1 SGHTA, CDR2 FQGNSA.

The genes are TRBV5-1 and TRBJ2-3, with 9 positions matching TRBD2. Per germline, CDR1 SGHRS and CDR2 YFSETQ. V dropped 0 bases and J dropped 4; count of bases not matched to a gene: 12. The CDR3 is 18 amino acids. The DNA of the CDR3 is TGCGCCAGCAGCTTGGAACGTGGGGGACTAGCTCGCTCAGATACGCAGTATTTT. Protein product: CASSLERGGLARSDTQYF.

The chain is built from TRBV29-1 and TRBJ1-1; 9 bases line up with TRBD1. The CDR3 covers 13 residues. CDR1 and CDR2 from the germline V gene are SQVTM and ANQGSEA. V gave up 8 bases and J gave up 0 bases; unmatched junction bases: 4. Written as DNA, the CDR3 is TGCAGCACCCGGACAGGGGTGAACACTGAAGCTTTCTTT. Amino acid sequence: CSTRTGVNTEAFF.

This clonotype was found many times. This chain connects TRBV7-2 to TRBJ2-7; D perhaps matches TRBD1 (6 bases). The germline V and J ends were trimmed by 6 bases and 7 bases, with 19 bases remaining between them. The CDR3 length is 14 residues. CDR1 is SGHTA, CDR2 FQGNSA, per germline. The CDR3 DNA reads as TGTGCCAGCAGGAATCGAAGCAGGGGTAAAGAGCAGTACTTC. Translation: CASRNRSRGKEQYF.

J is TRBJ2-7 and V is TRBV12-3 or TRBV12-4, with D tentatively TRBD1 (7 bases). CDR3 size: 12 residues. The V and J ends lost 1 base and 10 bases respectively, with 11 bases between them. CDR3 DNA sequence: TGTGCCAGCAGTTTAGGCGGGACAGTTCAGTACTTC. Amino acid sequence: CASSLGGTVQYF.

This clonotype was seen only a few times. The chain couples TRBV20-1 to TRBJ2-1; 8 bases fit TRBD2. Unmatched junction bases numbered 7, after V lost 6 bases and J lost 3 bases. The CDR3 loop spans 14 amino acids. Germline V lookup: CDR1 DFQATT, CDR2 SNEGSKA (reference sequence). The CDR3 DNA reads as TGCAGTGCCGGGGGGCGGGAGGTCTACAATGAGCAGTTCTTC. Translation: CSAGGREVYNEQFF.

The chain is built from TRBV5-1 and TRBJ2-3; 7 bases map to TRBD1. With V trimmed by 0 bases and J by 5 bases, 3 bases remained unmatched. Germline CDR1 is SGHRS and CDR2 is YFSETQ. The CDR3 extends over 14 amino acids. The CDR3 coding sequence is TGCGCCAGCAGCTTGGACAGGGGTGAAGATACGCAGTATTTT. It translates to CASSLDRGEDTQYF.

About this clonotype: This sequence may be a read error, since a much larger clone differs from it by one base. Here the CDR3 reads CSASWNTEAIF. CDR3 bases: TGCAGTGCTAGTTGGAACACTGAAGCTATCTTT. The chain couples TRBV20-1 to TRBJ1-1; no clear D. The CDR3 sequence is 11 residues long. CDR1 and CDR2 from the germline V gene are DFQATT and SNEGSKA (reference sequence).

J is TRBJ2-6 and V is TRBV6-5; 9 nucleotides agree with TRBD1. Germline CDR1 reads MNHEY; CDR2 reads SVGAGI. The CDR3 contains 17 residues. V gave up 2 bases and J gave up 0 bases; unmatched junction bases: 2. DNA for the CDR3: TGTGCCAGCAGTTACGGACAGGGGCCCTCTGGGGCCAACGTCCTGACTTTC. It codes for CASSYGQGPSGANVLTF.

This clonotype was recorded a few times. The genes are TRBV4-3 and TRBJ2-3; a weak D match, TRBD2 (5 bases). V lost 6 bases and J 4 bases, leaving 14 bases between the germline ends. Germline CDR1 reads LGHNA; CDR2 reads YSLEER. The CDR3 extends over 14 amino acids. CDR3 DNA sequence: TGCGCCAGCAGTCGGGGAGCTCGGGCAGATACGCAGTATTTT. Protein sequence: CASSRGARADTQYF.